The 15 T cell receptor beta chains below all came from one sample that was sequenced in a study of blood T cells in healthy people across ages (dated by TCRdb to about 2015). Preparation of the library involved 5' RACE. Reads for this sample came from an Illumina HiSeq 2500. A second about 7 to 12 cycle PCR used a sample-barcoded 5' primer and a J-beta primer mix. TCRdb handled the public reads itself, with Q25 trimming in fastp and clone calling in MiXCR, and kept productive beta chains. Merged by CDR3 protein, the rows form single entries marked with the most common genes and DNA. The sample includes roughly 800,000 distinct CDR3 sequences, with 53% observed a single time. Approximately 40% of the sample is taken by the ten largest. Source material: blood. These receptors all stem from a man older than 75 in good health.

This chain joins TRBV29-1 and TRBJ2-3, with D possibly matching TRBD2 (5 bases). V was cut by 3 bases and J by 1 base, with 14 bases left in between. This CDR3 is built from 15 residues. CDR1 is SQVTM, CDR2 ANQGSEA, per germline. The CDR3 region is CSVEFLARRTDTQYF. In nucleotides, the CDR3 is TGCAGCGTTGAGTTCCTAGCTAGGCGCACAGATACGCAGTATTTT.

The chain carries TRBV20-1 and TRBJ2-5; 8 nucleotides agree with TRBD2. CDR3 length: 15 amino acids. Germline lookup yields CDR1 DFQATT and CDR2 SNEGSKA (reference sequence). V gave up 2 bases and J gave up 11 bases; unmatched junction bases: 16. The CDR3 reads CSARPPRGGEDEQYF. The CDR3 region has the DNA TGCAGTGCTAGACCACCTCGGGGGGGGGAAGATGAGCAGTACTTC.

The chain employs TRBV27 and TRBJ2-4; either TRBD1 or TRBD2 may fit D (5 bases each). This CDR3 has 15 residues. Per germline, CDR1 MNHEY and CDR2 SMNVEV (reference sequence). The V end lost 5 bases, the J end lost 7 bases, and 18 bases lay between the germline ends. As DNA, the CDR3 is TGTGCCAGCAGTCCGGTGGAGAAGGGACGGAACATTCAGTACTTC. Its protein is CASSPVEKGRNIQYF.

The J gene is TRBJ1-2, the V gene TRBV9; D uncertain. The CDR3 is 14 amino acids. Germline V gene lookup returns CDR1 SGDLS and CDR2 YYNGEE. V was trimmed by 0 bases and J by 6 bases, leaving 12 bases between them. CDR3 loop: CASSVGPGLDGYTF. CDR3 coding DNA: TGTGCCAGCAGCGTAGGGCCGGGTTTGGATGGCTACACCTTC.

This clonotype was picked up many times. This chain connects TRBV29-1 to TRBJ2-5; a possible D gene is TRBD2 (7 bases). V was clipped by 2 bases and J by 5 bases, with 9 bases between them. The CDR3 runs 12 residues. Germline V gene sequence: CDR1 SQVTM, CDR2 ANQGSEA. The CDR3: CSVETGGETQYF. In DNA form, the CDR3 reads TGCAGCGTTGAAACGGGGGGCGAGACCCAGTACTTC.

This clonotype has only one observation. The V call is TRBV5-1, the J call TRBJ2-4; tentatively, D is TRBD2 (5 bases). The V gene's germline CDR1 is SGHRS and CDR2 YFSETQ. This CDR3 spans 13 amino acids. The V end was cut by 3 bases, the J end by 13 bases, with 17 bases between. CDR3 protein: CASSWEVRWEQYF. CDR3 DNA sequence: TGCGCCAGCAGCTGGGAAGTGCGGTGGGAGCAGTACTTC.

V gene TRBV9 combines with J gene TRBJ2-1, with D unresolved. CDR1 and CDR2 (germline): SGDLS, YYNGEE. Trimming removed 0 bases from V and 0 bases from J, with 10 bases in between. This CDR3 has 16 residues. The CDR3 region is CASSVAGSPSYNEQFF. The CDR3 nucleotides read TGTGCCAGCAGCGTAGCTGGTAGCCCCTCCTACAATGAGCAGTTCTTC.

This clonotype was picked up a small number of times. V and J are TRBV5-1 and TRBJ2-7; D is uncertain. The CDR3 covers 15 residues. V lost 1 base, J lost 2 bases, and 13 bases lay in between. From germline, CDR1 is SGHRS and CDR2 YFSETQ. CDR3 DNA sequence: TGCGCCAGCAGCTTGACTTCGGGTTTAACCTACGAGCAGTACTTC. This gives the protein CASSLTSGLTYEQYF.

The rearrangement joins TRBV7-9 to TRBJ2-7, with 8 positions matching TRBD2. The CDR3 is 14 amino acids. Germline V lookup: CDR1 SEHNR, CDR2 FQNEAQ (reference sequence). Trimming cost V 6 bases and J 3 bases; bases outside gene matches: 7. The CDR3 DNA reads as TGTGCCAGCAGTTTAAGCGGGAGTCTCTACGAGCAGTACTTC. It encodes CASSLSGSLYEQYF.

The rearrangement uses TRBV20-1 and TRBJ1-2; D might be TRBD1 (5 bases). This CDR3 is 15 amino acids long. Trimming took off 0 bases at V and 8 bases at J, with 19 bases between the two ends. Germline CDR1 is DFQATT and CDR2 is SNEGSKA (reference sequence). The CDR3 region is CSARDLKGLDGGYTF. CDR3 nucleotide sequence: TGCAGTGCTAGAGATCTTAAGGGGCTTGACGGAGGCTACACCTTC.

The V call is TRBV3-1, the J call TRBJ1-1, with 7 bases identical to TRBD1. The CDR3 has 14 residues. V shed 6 bases, J shed 7 bases, and the junction held 11 bases outside the gene matches. CDR1 is LGHDT and CDR2 is YNNKEL in the germline V gene (reference sequence). CDR3: CASSKTGSPGEAFF. The CDR3 nucleotides are TGTGCCAGCAGTAAGACAGGGTCCCCAGGTGAAGCTTTCTTT.

The gene calls are TRBV29-1 and TRBJ2-5; D is undetermined. The tail of the sequence fits TRBJ2-7 better, so the J call may be wrong. The CDR3 loop spans 13 amino acids. The V gene's germline CDR1 is SQVTM and CDR2 ANQGSEA. The CDR3 nucleotides are TGCAGCGTTGAAAGGGCGAACACCTACGAGCAGTACTTC. It is translated as CSVERANTYEQYF.

The V gene is TRBV27, the J gene TRBJ1-1; 8 bases are shared with TRBD1. The CDR3 contains 18 residues. V shed 1 base and J 3 bases; nucleotides not matched to a gene: 13. The V gene's germline CDR1 is MNHEY and CDR2 SMNVEV (reference sequence). This CDR3 is CASSLFAPDRGLHTEAFF. CDR3 nucleotides: TGTGCCAGCAGTTTATTCGCCCCCGACAGGGGCTTGCACACTGAAGCTTTCTTT.

The rearrangement uses TRBV5-1 and TRBJ2-7, with D perhaps matching TRBD1 (6 bases). V gave up 1 base and J gave up 7 bases, with 9 bases separating them. The length of the CDR3 is 12 residues. The germline V gene has CDR1 SGHRS and CDR2 YFSETQ. The CDR3 nucleotides read TGCGCCAGCAGCTTGCAGGGGCAGGAGCAGTACTTC. This codes for CASSLQGQEQYF.

J is TRBJ2-1 and V is TRBV6-1; D is ambiguous. The end of the DNA aligns better with TRBJ2-7, so the J call may be wrong. The germline CDR1 and CDR2 sequences are MNHNS and SASEGT. The CDR3 has 11 amino acids. Here the CDR3 reads CATAVAYEQYF. In DNA, the CDR3 is TGTGCCACGGCCGTCGCCTACGAGCAGTACTTC.